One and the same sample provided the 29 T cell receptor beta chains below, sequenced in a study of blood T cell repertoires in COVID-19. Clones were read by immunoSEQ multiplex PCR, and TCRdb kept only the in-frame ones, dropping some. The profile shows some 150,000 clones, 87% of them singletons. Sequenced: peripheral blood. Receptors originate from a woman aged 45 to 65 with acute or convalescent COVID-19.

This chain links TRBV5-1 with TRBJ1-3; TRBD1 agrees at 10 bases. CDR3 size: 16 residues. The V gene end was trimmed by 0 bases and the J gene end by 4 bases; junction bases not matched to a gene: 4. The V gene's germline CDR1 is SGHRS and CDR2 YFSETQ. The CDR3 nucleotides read TGCGCCAGCAGCTTGGTACGGACAGGGGGAGGAAACACCATATATTTT. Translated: CASSLVRTGGGNTIYF.

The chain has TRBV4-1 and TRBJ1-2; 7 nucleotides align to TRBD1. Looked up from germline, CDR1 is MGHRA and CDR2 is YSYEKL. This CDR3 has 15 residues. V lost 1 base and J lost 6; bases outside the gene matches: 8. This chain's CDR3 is CASSQGRQGVDGYTF. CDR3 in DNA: TGCGCCAGCAGCCAAGGGCGACAGGGCGTGGATGGCTACACCTTC.

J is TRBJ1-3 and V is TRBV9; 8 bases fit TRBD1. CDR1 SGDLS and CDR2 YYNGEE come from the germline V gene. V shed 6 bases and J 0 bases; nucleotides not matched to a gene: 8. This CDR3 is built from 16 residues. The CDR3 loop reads CASNPTGAPSGNTIYF. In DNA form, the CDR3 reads TGTGCCAGCAACCCGACAGGGGCCCCCTCTGGAAACACCATATATTTT. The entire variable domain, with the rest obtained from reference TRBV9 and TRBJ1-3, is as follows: DSGVTQTPKHLITATGQRVTLRCSPRSGDLSVYWYQQSLDQGLQFLIQYYNGEERAKGNILERFSAQQFPDLHSELNLSSLELGDSALYFCASNPTGAPSGNTIYFGEGSWLTVV.

CDR3 bases: TGTGCCAGCAGCTTAGAATGGGAGGAGCCCCAGCATTTT. Translation: CASSLEWEEPQHF. The chain joins TRBV7-8 to TRBJ1-5; D gene unclear. The germline V gene has CDR1 SGHVS and CDR2 FQNEAQ. The CDR3 runs 13 residues. With 1 base removed from V and 8 bases from J, the gap between germline ends came to 9 bases.

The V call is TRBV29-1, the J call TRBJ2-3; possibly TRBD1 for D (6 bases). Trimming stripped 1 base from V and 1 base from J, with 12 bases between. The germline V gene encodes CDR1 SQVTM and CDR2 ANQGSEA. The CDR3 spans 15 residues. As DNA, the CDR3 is TGCAGCGTTGAAGGGAACAGGGTAGGCACAGATACGCAGTATTTT. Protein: CSVEGNRVGTDTQYF.

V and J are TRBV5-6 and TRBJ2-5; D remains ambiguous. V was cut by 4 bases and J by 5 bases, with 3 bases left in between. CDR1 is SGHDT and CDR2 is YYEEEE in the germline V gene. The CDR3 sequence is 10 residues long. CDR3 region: CASSRETQYF. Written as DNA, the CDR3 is TGTGCCAGCAGCCGGGAGACCCAGTACTTC.

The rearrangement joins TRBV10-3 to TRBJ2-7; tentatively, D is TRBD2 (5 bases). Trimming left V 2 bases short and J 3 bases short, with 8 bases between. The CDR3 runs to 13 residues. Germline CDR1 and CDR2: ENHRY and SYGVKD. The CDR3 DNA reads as TGTGCCATCAGTGAGGGAGGCAACTACGAGCAGTACTTC. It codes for CAISEGGNYEQYF.

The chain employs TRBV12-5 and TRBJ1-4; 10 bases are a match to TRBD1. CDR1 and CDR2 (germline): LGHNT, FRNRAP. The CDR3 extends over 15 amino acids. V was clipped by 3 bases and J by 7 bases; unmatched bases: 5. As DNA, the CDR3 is TGTGCTAGTGGTTTTCAAGGGACAGGGGTTGAAAAACTGTTTTTT. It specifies CASGFQGTGVEKLFF. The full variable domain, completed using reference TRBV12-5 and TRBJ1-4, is DARVTQTPRHKVTEMGQEVTMRCQPILGHNTVFWYRQTMMQGLELLAYFRNRAPLDDSGMPKDRFSAEMPDATLATLKIQPSEPRDSAVYFCASGFQGTGVEKLFFGSGTQLSVL.

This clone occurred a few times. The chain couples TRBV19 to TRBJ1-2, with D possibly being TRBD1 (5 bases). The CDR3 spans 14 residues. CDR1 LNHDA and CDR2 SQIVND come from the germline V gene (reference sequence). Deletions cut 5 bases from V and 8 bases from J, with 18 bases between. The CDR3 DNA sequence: TGTGCCAGTAGTCCTCGGACGGCGACAGACGGCTACACCTTC. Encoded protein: CASSPRTATDGYTF. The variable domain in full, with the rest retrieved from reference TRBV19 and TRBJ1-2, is DGGITQSPKYLFRKEGQNVTLSCEQNLNHDAMYWYRQDPGQGLRLIYYSQIVNDFQKGDIAEGYSVSREKKESFPLTVTSAQKNPTAFYLCASSPRTATDGYTFGSGTRLTVV.

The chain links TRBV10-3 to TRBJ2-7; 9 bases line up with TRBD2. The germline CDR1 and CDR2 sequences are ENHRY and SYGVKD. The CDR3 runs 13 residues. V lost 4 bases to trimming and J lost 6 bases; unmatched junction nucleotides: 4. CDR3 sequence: CAISVAGGPEQYF. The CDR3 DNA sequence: TGTGCCATCAGTGTGGCGGGAGGGCCCGAGCAGTACTTC.

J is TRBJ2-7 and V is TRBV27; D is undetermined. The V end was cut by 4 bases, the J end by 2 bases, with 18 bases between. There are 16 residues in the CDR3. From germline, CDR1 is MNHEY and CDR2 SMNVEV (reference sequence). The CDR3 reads CASSSLEGEHPYEQYF. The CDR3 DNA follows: TGTGCCAGCAGTTCCCTAGAAGGAGAACACCCCTACGAGCAGTACTTC.

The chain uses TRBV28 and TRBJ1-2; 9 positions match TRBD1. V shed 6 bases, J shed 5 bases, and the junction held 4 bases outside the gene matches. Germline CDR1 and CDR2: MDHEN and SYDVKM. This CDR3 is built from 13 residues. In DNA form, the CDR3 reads TGTGCCAGCAGAAACAGGGGGCTTTATGGCTACACCTTC. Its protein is CASRNRGLYGYTF.

CDR3 loop: CASSEGQGSTEAFF. DNA of the CDR3: TGTGCCAGCAGTGAAGGACAGGGGAGCACTGAAGCTTTCTTT. This sequence joins TRBV6-1 and TRBJ1-1; the match to TRBD1 covers 8 bases. V was pared by 1 base and J by 4 bases, with 2 bases of the junction left unmatched. Germline values: CDR1 MNHNS, CDR2 SASEGT. This CDR3 contains 14 residues.

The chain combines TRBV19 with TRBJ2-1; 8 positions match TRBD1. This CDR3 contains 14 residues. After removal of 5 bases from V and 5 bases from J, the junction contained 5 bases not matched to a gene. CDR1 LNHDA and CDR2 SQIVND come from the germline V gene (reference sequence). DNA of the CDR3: TGTGCCAGTAGTCCCCGGACAGGGAACAATGAGCAGTTCTTC. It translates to CASSPRTGNNEQFF.

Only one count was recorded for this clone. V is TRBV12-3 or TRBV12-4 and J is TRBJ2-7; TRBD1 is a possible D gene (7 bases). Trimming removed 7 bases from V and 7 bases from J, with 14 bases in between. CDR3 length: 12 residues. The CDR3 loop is CASTQGGWEQYF. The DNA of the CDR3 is TGTGCCAGCACCCAGGGGGGATGGGAGCAGTACTTC.

CDR3 amino acids: CASSRDRADGYTF. In nucleotides, the CDR3 is TGTGCCAGCAGCCGGGACAGGGCCGATGGCTACACCTTC. V gene TRBV12-3 or TRBV12-4 combines with J gene TRBJ1-2; 9 positions agree with TRBD1. The CDR3 sequence is 13 residues long. J was trimmed by 6 bases and V by 6 bases; bases with no gene match: 5.

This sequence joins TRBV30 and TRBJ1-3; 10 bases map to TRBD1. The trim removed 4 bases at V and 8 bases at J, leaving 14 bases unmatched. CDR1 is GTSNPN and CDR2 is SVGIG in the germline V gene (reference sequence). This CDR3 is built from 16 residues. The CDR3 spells CAWTPPGQGSSYTIYF. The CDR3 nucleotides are TGTGCCTGGACGCCCCCGGGACAGGGGAGTAGTTACACCATATATTTT.

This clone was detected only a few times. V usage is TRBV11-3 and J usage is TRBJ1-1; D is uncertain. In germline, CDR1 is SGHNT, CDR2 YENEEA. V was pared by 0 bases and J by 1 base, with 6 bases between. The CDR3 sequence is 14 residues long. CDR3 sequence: CASSLDGPNTEAFF. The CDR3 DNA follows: TGTGCCAGCAGCTTAGATGGGCCGAACACTGAAGCTTTCTTT.

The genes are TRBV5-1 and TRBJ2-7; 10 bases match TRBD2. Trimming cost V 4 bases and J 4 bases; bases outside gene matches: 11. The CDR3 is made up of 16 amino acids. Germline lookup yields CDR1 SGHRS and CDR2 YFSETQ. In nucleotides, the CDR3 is TGCGCCAGCAGCCCGACGGCGGGACTAGCGCCATACGAGCAGTACTTC. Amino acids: CASSPTAGLAPYEQYF.

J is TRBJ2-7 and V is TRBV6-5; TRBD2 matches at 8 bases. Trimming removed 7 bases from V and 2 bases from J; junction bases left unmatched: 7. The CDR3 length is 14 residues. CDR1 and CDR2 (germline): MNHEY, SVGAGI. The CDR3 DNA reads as TGTGCCAGCACCGGAAGCGGGAGTACCTACGAGCAGTACTTC. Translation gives CASTGSGSTYEQYF.

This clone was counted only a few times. The CDR3 DNA is TGTGCCAGCAGCTCCTCCGACTCACTCAGGGATAATGAAAAACTGTTTTTT. Translated: CASSSSDSLRDNEKLFF. V is TRBV7-2 and J is TRBJ1-4; a possible D gene is TRBD1 (5 bases). Germline V CDR1 and CDR2: SGHTA, FQGNSA. V was trimmed by 4 bases and J by 4 bases, leaving 19 bases between them. This CDR3 has 17 amino acids.

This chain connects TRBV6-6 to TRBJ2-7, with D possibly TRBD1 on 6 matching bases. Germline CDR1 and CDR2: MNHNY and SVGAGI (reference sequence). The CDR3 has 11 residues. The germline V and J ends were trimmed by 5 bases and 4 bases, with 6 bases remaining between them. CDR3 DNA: TGTGCCAGCAGTGGACAGTACGAGCAGTACTTC. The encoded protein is CASSGQYEQYF.

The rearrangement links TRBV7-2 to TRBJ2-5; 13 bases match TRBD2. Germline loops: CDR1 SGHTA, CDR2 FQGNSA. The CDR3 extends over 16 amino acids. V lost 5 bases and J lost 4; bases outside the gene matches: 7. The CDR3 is CASSRGLAGETETQYF. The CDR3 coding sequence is TGTGCCAGCAGCCGCGGACTAGCGGGAGAAACAGAGACCCAGTACTTC.

The CDR3 reads CASSLREEGETQYF. The CDR3 nucleotides are TGTGCCAGCAGCTTAAGGGAGGAAGGGGAGACCCAGTACTTC. The rearrangement joins TRBV5-6 to TRBJ2-5; TRBD2 is a possible D gene (6 bases). CDR1 and CDR2 (germline): SGHDT, YYEEEE. The CDR3 consists of 14 residues. V was pared by 2 bases and J by 5 bases, with 13 bases between.

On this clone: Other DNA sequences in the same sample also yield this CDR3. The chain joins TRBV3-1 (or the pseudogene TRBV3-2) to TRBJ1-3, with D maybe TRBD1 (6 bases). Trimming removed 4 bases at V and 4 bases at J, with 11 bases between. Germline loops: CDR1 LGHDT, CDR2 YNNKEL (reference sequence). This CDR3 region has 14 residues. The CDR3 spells CASSRTGPGNTIYF. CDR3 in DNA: TGTGCCAGCAGCCGTACAGGGCCCGGAAACACCATATATTTT.

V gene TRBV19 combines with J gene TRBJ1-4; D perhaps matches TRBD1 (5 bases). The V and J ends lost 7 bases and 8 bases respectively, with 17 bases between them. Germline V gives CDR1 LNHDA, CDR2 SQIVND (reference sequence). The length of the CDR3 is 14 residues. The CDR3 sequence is CASTSSGQAEKLFF. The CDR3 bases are TGTGCCAGTACCAGTTCTGGACAAGCGGAAAAACTGTTTTTT.

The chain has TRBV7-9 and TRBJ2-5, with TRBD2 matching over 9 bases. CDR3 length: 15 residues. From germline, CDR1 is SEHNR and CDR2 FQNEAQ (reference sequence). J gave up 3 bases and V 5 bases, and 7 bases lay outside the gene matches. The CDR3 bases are TGTGCCAGCAGCCCTCCCGGACTAGCGAAAGAGACCCAGTACTTC. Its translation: CASSPPGLAKETQYF.

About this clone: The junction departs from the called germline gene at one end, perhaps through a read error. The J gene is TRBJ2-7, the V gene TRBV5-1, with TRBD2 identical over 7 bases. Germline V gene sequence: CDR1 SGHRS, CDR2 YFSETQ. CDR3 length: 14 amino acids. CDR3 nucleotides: TGCGCCAGCAGCTCAGCCCTAGCGGAGACCTCATCGGACTTC. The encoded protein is CASSSALAETSSDF. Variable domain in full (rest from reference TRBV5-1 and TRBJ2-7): KAGVTQTPRYLIKTRGQQVTLSCSPISGHRSVSWYQQTPGQGLQFLFEYFSETQRNKGNFPGRFSGRQFSNSRSEMNVSTLELGDSALYLCASSSALAETSSDFGPGTRLTVT.

CDR3 DNA sequence: TGCGCCAGCAGCCCCAGACTAGCGGGAGAAGAGACCCAGTACTTC. It specifies CASSPRLAGEETQYF. V usage is TRBV5-1 and J usage is TRBJ2-5; 12 bases align to TRBD2. The germline V gene has CDR1 SGHRS and CDR2 YFSETQ. Losses at the gene ends were 4 bases for V and 3 bases for J; bases not matched to a gene: 4. This CDR3 has 15 amino acids.